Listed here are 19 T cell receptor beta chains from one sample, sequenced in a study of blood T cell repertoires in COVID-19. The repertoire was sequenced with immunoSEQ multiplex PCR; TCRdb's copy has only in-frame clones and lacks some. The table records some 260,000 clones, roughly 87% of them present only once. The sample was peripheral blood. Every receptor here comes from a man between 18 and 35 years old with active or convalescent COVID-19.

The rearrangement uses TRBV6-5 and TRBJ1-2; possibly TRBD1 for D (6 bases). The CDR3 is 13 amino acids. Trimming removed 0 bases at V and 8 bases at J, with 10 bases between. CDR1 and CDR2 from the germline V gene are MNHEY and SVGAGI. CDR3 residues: CASSYSLGGGYTF. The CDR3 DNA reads TGTGCCAGCAGTTACTCGTTAGGGGGAGGCTACACCTTC.

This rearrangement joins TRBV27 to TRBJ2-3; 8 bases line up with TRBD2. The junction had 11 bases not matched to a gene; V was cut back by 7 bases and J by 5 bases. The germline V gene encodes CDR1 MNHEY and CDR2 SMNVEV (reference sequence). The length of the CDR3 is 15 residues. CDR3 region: CASNSGTRAIDTQYF. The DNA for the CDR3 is TGTGCCAGCAACTCCGGGACTAGGGCCATAGATACGCAGTATTTT.

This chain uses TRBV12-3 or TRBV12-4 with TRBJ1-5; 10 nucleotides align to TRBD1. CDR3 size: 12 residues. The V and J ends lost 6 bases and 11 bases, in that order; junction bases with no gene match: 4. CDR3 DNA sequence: TGTGCCAGCAGCAGGGACAGGGGAACCCAGCATTTT. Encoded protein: CASSRDRGTQHF.

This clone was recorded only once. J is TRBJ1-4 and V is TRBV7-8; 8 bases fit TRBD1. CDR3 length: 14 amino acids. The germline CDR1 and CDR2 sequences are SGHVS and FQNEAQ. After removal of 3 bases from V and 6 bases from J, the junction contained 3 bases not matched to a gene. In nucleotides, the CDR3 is TGTGCCAGCAGCTTTCAGGGGGCGTATGAAAAACTGTTTTTT. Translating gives CASSFQGAYEKLFF. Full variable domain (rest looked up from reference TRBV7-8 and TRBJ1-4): GAGVSQSPRYKVAKRGQDVALRCDPISGHVSLFWYQQALGQGPEFLTYFQNEAQLDKSGLPSDRFFAERPEGSVSTLKIQRTQQEDSAVYLCASSFQGAYEKLFFGSGTQLSVL.

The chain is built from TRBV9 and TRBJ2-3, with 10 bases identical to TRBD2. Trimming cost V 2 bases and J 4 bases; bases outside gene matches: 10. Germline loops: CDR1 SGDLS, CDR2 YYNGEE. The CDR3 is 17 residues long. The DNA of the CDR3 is TGTGCCAGCAGCGTTGAGGAGCGGGGGGGCAATCCAGATACGCAGTATTTT. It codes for CASSVEERGGNPDTQYF.

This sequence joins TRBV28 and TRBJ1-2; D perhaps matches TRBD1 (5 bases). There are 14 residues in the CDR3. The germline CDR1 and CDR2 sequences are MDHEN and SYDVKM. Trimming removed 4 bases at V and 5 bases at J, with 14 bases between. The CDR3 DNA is TGTGCCAGCAGTTCCCCAGTGGGGGGGTATGGCTACACCTTC. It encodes CASSSPVGGYGYTF.

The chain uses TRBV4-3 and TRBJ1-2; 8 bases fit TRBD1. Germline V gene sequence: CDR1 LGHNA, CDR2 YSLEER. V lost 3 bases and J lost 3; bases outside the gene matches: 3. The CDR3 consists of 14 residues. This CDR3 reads CASSHVTGDYGYTF. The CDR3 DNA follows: TGCGCCAGCAGCCACGTGACAGGGGACTATGGCTACACCTTC.

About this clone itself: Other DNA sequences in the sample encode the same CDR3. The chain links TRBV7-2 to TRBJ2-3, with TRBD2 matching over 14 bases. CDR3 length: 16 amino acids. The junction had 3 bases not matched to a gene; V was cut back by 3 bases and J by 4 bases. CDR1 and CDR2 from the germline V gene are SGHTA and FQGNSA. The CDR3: CASSLTSGGAADTQYF. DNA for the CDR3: TGTGCCAGCAGCTTGACTAGCGGGGGGGCGGCAGATACGCAGTATTTT.

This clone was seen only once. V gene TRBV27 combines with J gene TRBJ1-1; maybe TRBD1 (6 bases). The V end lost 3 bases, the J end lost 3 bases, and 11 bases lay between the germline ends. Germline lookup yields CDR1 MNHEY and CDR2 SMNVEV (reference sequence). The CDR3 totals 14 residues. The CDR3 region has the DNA TGTGCCAGCAGTTTTGCGGGGGGGCACACTGAAGCTTTCTTT. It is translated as CASSFAGGHTEAFF.

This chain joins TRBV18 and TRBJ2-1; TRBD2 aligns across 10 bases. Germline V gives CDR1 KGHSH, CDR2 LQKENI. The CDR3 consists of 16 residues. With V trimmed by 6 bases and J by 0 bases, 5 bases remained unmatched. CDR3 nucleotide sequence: TGTGCCAGCTCTCGGACTAGCGGATACTCCTACAATGAGCAGTTCTTC. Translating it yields CASSRTSGYSYNEQFF.

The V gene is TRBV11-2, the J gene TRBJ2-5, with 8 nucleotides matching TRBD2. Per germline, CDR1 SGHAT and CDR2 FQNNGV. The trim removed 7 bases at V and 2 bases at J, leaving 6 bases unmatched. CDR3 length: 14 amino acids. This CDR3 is CASTPGLGQETQYF. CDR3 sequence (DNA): TGTGCCAGCACCCCGGGACTAGGTCAAGAGACCCAGTACTTC.

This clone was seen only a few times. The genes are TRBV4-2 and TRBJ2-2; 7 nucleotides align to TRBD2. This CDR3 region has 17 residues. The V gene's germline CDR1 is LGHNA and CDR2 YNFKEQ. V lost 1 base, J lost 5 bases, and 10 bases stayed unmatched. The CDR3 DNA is TGTGCCAGCAGCCAAGGTTCGGCGGGAGTTTCTACCGGGGAGCTGTTTTTT. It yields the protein CASSQGSAGVSTGELFF.

In nucleotides, the CDR3 is TGTGCCAGCAGCTTAGTCCGGGGGGGCTACAATGAGCAGTTCTTC. This sequence encodes CASSLVRGGYNEQFF. The gene calls are TRBV7-2 and TRBJ2-1; the match to TRBD2 covers 8 bases. The V and J ends lost 1 base and 3 bases, in that order; junction bases with no gene match: 2. The V gene's germline CDR1 is SGHTA and CDR2 FQGNSA. This CDR3 region has 15 residues.

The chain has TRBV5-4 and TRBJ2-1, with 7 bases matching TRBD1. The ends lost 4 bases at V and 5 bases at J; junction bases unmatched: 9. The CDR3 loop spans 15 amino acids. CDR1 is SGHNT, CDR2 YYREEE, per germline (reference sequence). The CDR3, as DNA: TGTGCCAGCAGCCCGAGGGGGCTTTCCGACAATGAGCAGTTCTTC. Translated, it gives CASSPRGLSDNEQFF.

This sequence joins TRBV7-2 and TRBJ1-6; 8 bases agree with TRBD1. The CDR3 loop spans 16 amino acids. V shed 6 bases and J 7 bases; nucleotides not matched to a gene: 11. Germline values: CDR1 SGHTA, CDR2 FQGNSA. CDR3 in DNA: TGTGCCAGCAGTCGCCTACAGGGGGGATGGAATTCACCCCTCCACTTT. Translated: CASSRLQGGWNSPLHF. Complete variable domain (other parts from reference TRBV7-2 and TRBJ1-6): GAGVSQSPSNKVTEKGKDVELRCDPISGHTALYWYRQSLGQGLEFLIYFQGNSAPDKSGLPSDRFSAERTGGSVSTLTIQRTQQEDSAVYLCASSRLQGGWNSPLHFGNGTRLTVT.

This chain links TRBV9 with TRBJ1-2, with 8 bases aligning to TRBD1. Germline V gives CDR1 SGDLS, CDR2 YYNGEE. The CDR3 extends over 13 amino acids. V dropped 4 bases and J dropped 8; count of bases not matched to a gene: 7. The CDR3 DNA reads TGTGCCAGCAGCCGGCAGGGGGCAGGGGGCTACACCTTC. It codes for CASSRQGAGGYTF.

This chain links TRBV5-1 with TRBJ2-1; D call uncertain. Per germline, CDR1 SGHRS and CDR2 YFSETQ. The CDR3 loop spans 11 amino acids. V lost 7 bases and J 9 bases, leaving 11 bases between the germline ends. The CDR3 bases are TGCGCCAGCTTTGAGAACAGTGAGCAGTTCTTC. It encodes CASFENSEQFF.

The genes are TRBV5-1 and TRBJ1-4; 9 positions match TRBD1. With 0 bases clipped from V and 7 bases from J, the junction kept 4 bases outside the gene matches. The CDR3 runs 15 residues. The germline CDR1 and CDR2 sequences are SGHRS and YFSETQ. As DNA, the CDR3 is TGCGCCAGCAGCTTGGGGGACAGGGTTGGTGAAAAACTGTTTTTT. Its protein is CASSLGDRVGEKLFF.

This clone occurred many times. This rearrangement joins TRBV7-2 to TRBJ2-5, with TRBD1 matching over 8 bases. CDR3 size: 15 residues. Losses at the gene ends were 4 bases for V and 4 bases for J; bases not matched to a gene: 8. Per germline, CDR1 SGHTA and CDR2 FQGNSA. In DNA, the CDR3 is TGTGCCAGCAGCTCCCCCGGACAGGGTGGAGAGACCCAGTACTTC. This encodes CASSSPGQGGETQYF. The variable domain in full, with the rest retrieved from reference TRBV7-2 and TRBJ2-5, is GAGVSQSPSNKVTEKGKDVELRCDPISGHTALYWYRQSLGQGLEFLIYFQGNSAPDKSGLPSDRFSAERTGGSVSTLTIQRTQQEDSAVYLCASSSPGQGGETQYFGPGTRLLVL.